A single sample gave rise to the 14 T cell receptor beta chains below, sequenced in a study of T cell responses to AZD1222 COVID-19 vaccine. Using immunoSEQ multiplex PCR, the repertoire was profiled, and TCRdb retains in-frame clones only, with some absent. The sample holds over 100,000 clones, around 86% seen once. The sequences come from peripheral blood, collected 28 days after the second dose of the MenACWY control vaccine. These TCRs come from an adult who received the MenACWY meningococcal vaccine as a control.

The rearrangement links TRBV12-3 or TRBV12-4 to TRBJ2-7; TRBD1 might be the D (6 bases). The CDR3 runs to 11 residues. Trimming left V 6 bases short and J 3 bases short, with 6 bases between. This CDR3 reads CASRDSYEQYF. CDR3 DNA sequence: TGTGCCAGCAGGGACAGCTACGAGCAGTACTTC.

This clone has just a few counts. The V gene is TRBV28, the J gene TRBJ1-2; a weak D match, TRBD1 (6 bases). The CDR3 covers 15 residues. Trimming removed 1 base from V and 2 bases from J, with 11 bases in between. Per the germline V gene, CDR1 is MDHEN and CDR2 is SYDVKM. The CDR3 spells CASSLSRGQNYGYTF. The CDR3 DNA reads TGTGCCAGCAGTTTATCCCGGGGGCAGAACTATGGCTACACCTTC.

This clone was counted a single time. The gene calls are TRBV5-1 and TRBJ2-5, with D perhaps matching TRBD1 or TRBD2 (6 bases each). This CDR3 is 16 amino acids long. CDR1 and CDR2 from the germline V gene are SGHRS and YFSETQ. V was trimmed by 4 bases and J by 4 bases, leaving 20 bases between them. CDR3 sequence (DNA): TGCGCCAGCAGCCGGATTCGGGGGCCCCCCCCAGAGACCCAGTACTTC. Translating it yields CASSRIRGPPPETQYF.

V is TRBV9 and J is TRBJ2-3, with D unresolved. Trimming cost V 2 bases and J 4 bases, with 11 bases left between them. This CDR3 spans 14 amino acids. Germline V lookup: CDR1 SGDLS, CDR2 YYNGEE. CDR3 sequence (DNA): TGTGCCAGCAGCGTGGTGGCAGCTGCAGATACGCAGTATTTT. Its translation: CASSVVAAADTQYF.

This clone has only a few counts. The rearrangement joins TRBV20-1 to TRBJ1-2; the D gene is possibly TRBD1 (5 bases). The CDR3 sequence is 13 residues long. V shed 3 bases and J shed 5 bases, with 13 bases lying between them. Germline V gene lookup returns CDR1 DFQATT and CDR2 SNEGSKA (reference sequence). The CDR3 coding sequence is TGCAGTGCTAGTGCCGGGACGGTTTATGGCTACACCTTC. Amino acid sequence: CSASAGTVYGYTF.

The CDR3 DNA reads as TGTGCCAGCAGTTACCCTTTTAGCCAGGGCGTGAGCTCCTACGAGCAGTACTTC. Translated, it gives CASSYPFSQGVSSYEQYF. The genes are TRBV6-2 or TRBV6-3 and TRBJ2-7, with D possibly matching TRBD1 (5 bases). Trimming left V 2 bases short and J 0 bases short, with 20 bases between. Germline V gene sequence: CDR1 MNHEY, CDR2 SVGEGT. The CDR3 has 18 residues.

The J gene is TRBJ2-2, the V gene TRBV7-6; perhaps TRBD2 as D (6 bases). Trimming left V 7 bases short and J 1 base short, with 16 bases between. The germline gives CDR1 SGHVS, CDR2 FNYEAQ. The CDR3 runs 16 residues. CDR3 region: CASTAPRGENTGELFF. As DNA, the CDR3 is TGTGCCAGCACCGCCCCGCGGGGAGAGAACACCGGGGAGCTGTTTTTT.

The chain is built from TRBV19 and TRBJ1-2; 10 bases are a match to TRBD1. Germline-derived CDR1 and CDR2 are LNHDA and SQIVND (reference sequence). The V gene end was trimmed by 4 bases and the J gene end by 0 bases; junction bases not matched to a gene: 5. The CDR3 has 16 amino acids. The DNA for the CDR3 is TGTGCCAGTAGTAGGAGACAGGGGGCCCCTAACTATGGCTACACCTTC. It specifies CASSRRQGAPNYGYTF. The complete variable domain, with remaining parts taken from reference TRBV19 and TRBJ1-2, reads DGGITQSPKYLFRKEGQNVTLSCEQNLNHDAMYWYRQDPGQGLRLIYYSQIVNDFQKGDIAEGYSVSREKKESFPLTVTSAQKNPTAFYLCASSRRQGAPNYGYTFGSGTRLTVV.

This rearrangement joins TRBV5-5 to TRBJ2-5, with 10 bases matching TRBD2. Germline CDR1 reads SGHKS; CDR2 reads YYEKEE (reference sequence). The V and J ends lost 4 bases and 4 bases, in that order; junction bases with no gene match: 13. This CDR3 region has 17 residues. CDR3 amino acids: CASSPLAGAPRGETQYF. The CDR3 DNA reads TGTGCCAGCAGCCCTCTAGCGGGGGCCCCGCGTGGAGAGACCCAGTACTTC.

The chain employs TRBV19 and TRBJ2-2; possibly TRBD1 for D (5 bases). The germline V and J ends were trimmed by 6 bases and 0 bases, with 14 bases remaining between them. This CDR3 is built from 16 residues. Germline V CDR1 and CDR2: LNHDA, SQIVND (reference sequence). The CDR3 region is CASRVRQMANTGELFF. The CDR3 nucleotides read TGTGCCAGTAGGGTTAGACAGATGGCGAACACCGGGGAGCTGTTTTTT.

This chain links TRBV2 with TRBJ2-5; 8 bases align to TRBD1. Germline V gene data show CDR1 as SNHLY and CDR2 as FYNNEI. After removal of 6 bases from V and 1 base from J, the junction contained 7 bases not matched to a gene. The CDR3 is made up of 15 amino acids. This CDR3 is CASRPPDRVQETQYF. Here the CDR3 DNA reads TGTGCCAGCAGACCGCCGGACAGGGTCCAAGAGACCCAGTACTTC.

V usage is TRBV18 and J usage is TRBJ1-1; perhaps TRBD1 as D (5 bases). CDR1 and CDR2 (germline): KGHSH, LQKENI. V was clipped by 6 bases and J by 0 bases, with 8 bases between them. This CDR3 is built from 13 residues. CDR3 residues: CASSQGVNTEAFF. The CDR3 nucleotides are TGTGCCAGCTCTCAAGGGGTGAACACTGAAGCTTTCTTT.

This chain links TRBV5-1 with TRBJ2-3; the match to TRBD2 covers 9 bases. Trimming at V came to 6 bases and at J to 2 bases, leaving 7 bases not matched to a gene. The CDR3 spans 15 residues. The germline V gene has CDR1 SGHRS and CDR2 YFSETQ. CDR3 protein: CASILAGSPTDTQYF. CDR3 DNA sequence: TGCGCCAGCATTCTAGCGGGGTCCCCCACAGATACGCAGTATTTT.

The gene calls are TRBV7-8 and TRBJ1-2; possibly TRBD1 for D (6 bases). Germline V gives CDR1 SGHVS, CDR2 FQNEAQ. Trimming cost V 10 bases and J 9 bases, with 33 bases left between them. The CDR3 contains 17 residues. This CDR3 reads CATTESLKQGRPLSYTF. The CDR3 region has the DNA TGTGCCACGACCGAATCCTTAAAGCAGGGGCGGCCACTAAGCTACACCTTC.